This record looks at one T cell receptor beta chain sequence and its context. The specificity of this receptor is unknown. No base quality information exists; no much larger clone differs at one position. This record belongs to a study of OX40 agonist ivuxolimab in advanced cancers. Background on the whole study: Ivuxolimab, which targeted the costimulatory receptor OX40 (CD134), was an agonistic, fully human IgG2 monoclonal antibody. Intravenous ivuxolimab was administered to patients every 2 weeks at six dose levels: 0.01, 0.1, 0.3, 1.5, 3 and 10 mg/kg. Of the roughly 52 dose-escalation patients, hepatocellular carcinoma was present in about 20, melanoma in roughly 15, renal cell carcinoma in 9 and head and neck cancer in 9. A male proportion of about 79% and a mean age of approximately 62 years, ranging from about 20 to 85, were recorded for the dose-escalation cohort. Patients were allowed to have had prior anti-PD-1, anti-PD-L1 or anti-CTLA-4 therapy, and 40% to 45% of the dose-escalation patients had previously received checkpoint inhibitors. Partial responses were achieved by three dose-escalation patients, of whom one had hepatocellular carcinoma and two had cutaneous melanoma. Peripheral TCRbeta sequencing aimed to test whether ivuxolimab altered TCR sequence diversity and caused clonal T-cell expansion. The paper reports the monotherapy dose-escalation portion (N = 52 patients) of the phase I ivuxolimab trial. The paper as a whole reports these results and caveats: After ivuxolimab, more expanded clones were found on average in CD8+ T cells than in CD4+ T cells. At doses from 0.1 to 3.0 mg/kg, clonal expansion was seen in both CD4+ and CD8+ blood T cells between baseline and week 6. The antigen specificity of the clonally expanded peripheral T cells was not determined. In partial responders in the 0.1-3.0 mg/kg groups, normalized peripheral clonal expansion was found to be among the lowest, especially among CD8+ T cells. Low levels of normalized T-cell clonal expansion were also seen in some patients who did not respond.

The CDR3, from cysteine to phenylalanine, totals 15 residues. The DNA shown is the 45-base CDR3, in frame from base 1. From V the trimming removes 6 bases and from J it removes 3 bases, while the gene matches leave 9 bases of the junction unaccounted for. The germline V gene (reference sequence) yields MNHNY for CDR1 and SVGAGI for CDR2. The trial excluded patients who had a history of autoimmune disease or who were on systemic immunosuppression. Peripheral blood for TCR sequencing was collected from all dose cohorts at baseline, on cycle 4 day 1, and on cycle 7 day 1. The samples were taken from a phase I, first-in-human, multicenter, open-label dose-escalation trial of ivuxolimab. Adults with locally advanced or metastatic melanoma, renal cell, hepatocellular, or head and neck squamous cell carcinoma were enrolled in the trial. Before TCR sequencing, CD4+ T cells and CD8+ T cells were sorted from peripheral blood as separate populations.

Genomic DNA was isolated from the sorted cells so that the TCRbeta CDR3 region could be sequenced. The immunoSEQ Assay was used for sequencing of TCRbeta CDR3 regions. The source is immuneACCESS, and TCRdb retained only in-frame sequences with V and J called. Part of the clones is not carried over; for the studies checked, unresolved V genes explain less than half of this, and the remainder is unexplained. For this sample there are roughly 93,000 clones; approximately 90% appear just once. The ten largest clones represent roughly 0.5% of the sample. Sequencing used CD4+ or CD8+ T cells sorted from blood, obtained in a trial of the OX40 agonist ivuxolimab. The TCR comes from an adult with an advanced solid tumor such as melanoma, head and neck, liver or kidney cancer. Rearrangement joined TRBV6-6 to TRBJ2-7, and TRBD1 aligns with 9 junction nucleotides. In nucleotides, the sequence is TGTGCCAGCAGCTTCTCCCCGGGACAGGGCTACGAGCAGTACTTC. Translated, it gives CASSFSPGQGYEQYF.